This T cell receptor beta chain was found in a study of CD8+ T cells in alopecia areata. As for this clone: Gene names are the mouse ones. The CDR3 end falls 4 residues outside the read, so it is completed with the germline J gene.

V was pared by 2 bases and J by 1 base, with 3 bases of the junction left unmatched. CDR3 size: 15 residues. Looked up from germline, CDR1 is FNHDT and CDR2 is SITEND (reference sequence). Extracted from the samples, RNA was reverse transcribed into cDNA to serve as the sequencing template. Produced via immunoSEQ multiplex PCR; TCRdb's table is partial and in-frame only. Singletons are absent from the sample, which has approximately 19,000 clones. Cells that came from pooled cutaneous lymph nodes were sorted using CD4, CD8alpha, NKG2D, NKG2ACE and other markers. The clonotype comes from a C3H/HeJ mouse with alopecia areata. The strain's MHC type: H2-k. The chain employs TRBV19 and TRBJ2-1, with 7 nucleotides matching TRBD2. Sequenced sample: CD8+ T cells sorted from a lymph node. Partial CDR3 DNA: TGTGCCAGCAGTATTGCGGGGGGGAACTATGCT. Amino acid sequence: CASSIAGGNYA. The whole CDR3 sequence reads CASSIAGGNYAEQFF.